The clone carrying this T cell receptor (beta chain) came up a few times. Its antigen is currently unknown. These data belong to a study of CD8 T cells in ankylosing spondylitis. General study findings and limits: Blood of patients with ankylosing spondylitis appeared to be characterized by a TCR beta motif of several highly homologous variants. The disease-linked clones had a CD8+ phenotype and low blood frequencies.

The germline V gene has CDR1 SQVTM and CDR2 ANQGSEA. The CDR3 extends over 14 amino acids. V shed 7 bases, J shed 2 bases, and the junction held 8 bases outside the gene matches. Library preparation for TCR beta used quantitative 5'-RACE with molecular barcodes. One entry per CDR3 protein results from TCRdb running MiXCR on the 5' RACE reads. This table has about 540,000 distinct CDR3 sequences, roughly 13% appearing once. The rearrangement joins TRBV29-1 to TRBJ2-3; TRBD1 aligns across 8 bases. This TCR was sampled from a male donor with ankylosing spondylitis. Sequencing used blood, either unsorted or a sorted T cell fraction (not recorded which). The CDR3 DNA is TGCAGCGGGAGAGAGGACAGGGCCACAGATACGCAGTATTTT. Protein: CSGREDRATDTQYF.